This T cell receptor beta chain was identified during a study of T-cell reconstitution after alpha-beta-depleted transplantation in children. Preparation of the TCRbeta library used unique molecular identifiers. MiXCR was run by TCRdb on the PCR reads, yielding one entry per CDR3 protein. The repertoire includes hundreds of thousands of distinct CDR3 sequences, 16% of them detected once, and under 1.2% sits in the top ten. V lost 2 bases and J lost 6, with 8 bases in between. The CDR3 consists of 13 residues. The clonotype originates from a human donor who donated a stem cell graft to a child with acute myeloid leukemia. The sample was PBMCs from the stem cell graft donor, taken from the stem cell graft. The rearrangement joins TRBV12-3 or TRBV12-4 to TRBJ1-5, with no clear D. The CDR3, as DNA: TGTGCCAGCAGTTTAAGCCAGAGTCAGCCCCAGCATTTT. Its protein product is CASSLSQSQPQHF.